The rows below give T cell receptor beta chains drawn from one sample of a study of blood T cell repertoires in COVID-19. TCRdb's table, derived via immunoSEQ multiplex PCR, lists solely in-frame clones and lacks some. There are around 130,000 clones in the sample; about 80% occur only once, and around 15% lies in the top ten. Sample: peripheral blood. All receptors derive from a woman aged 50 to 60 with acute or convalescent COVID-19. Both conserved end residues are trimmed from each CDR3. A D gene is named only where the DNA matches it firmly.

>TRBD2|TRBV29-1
SVTTSGAYNEQF
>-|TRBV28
ASTFGGRNVEAF
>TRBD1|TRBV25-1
ASSDWDRGVAGELF
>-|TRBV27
ASSPMAQFTGANVLT
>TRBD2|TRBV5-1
ASSLASGGQETQY
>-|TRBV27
ASSSLSSKPNSPLH
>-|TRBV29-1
SVKGGIYGYT
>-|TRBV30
AWSALEFVGYT
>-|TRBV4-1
ASSQVGGTYGELF
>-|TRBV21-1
ASSKAPSTGKGKDTEAF
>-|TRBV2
ASSPLAIYNEQF
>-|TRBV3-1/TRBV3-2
ASSQVARGGYT
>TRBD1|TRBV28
ASSGQEYFYEQY
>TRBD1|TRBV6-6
ASSSTGTAYTEAF
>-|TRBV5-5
ASSLGGHSGNTIY
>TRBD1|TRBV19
ASSPRTGSPLH